Each of the 16 T cell receptor beta chains below was sequenced from the same sample in a study of blood T cells in healthy people across ages (dated by TCRdb to between 2014 and 2017). The receptor library was made with 5' RACE. This sample was sequenced with an Illumina HiSeq 2500. The second PCR ran for roughly 7 to 11 cycles and used a J-beta primer mix along with a sample-barcoded 5' primer. TCRdb reanalyzed the raw reads on its own, using fastp at Q25 for trimming and MiXCR for clone calling, and kept in-frame beta chains. Entries that share a CDR3 protein sequence are merged under the most common genes and DNA. Across this sample there are 250,000 to 300,000 distinct CDR3 sequences, with roughly 26% seen only once. The ten largest clones capture 29% of the sample. Sequenced material: blood. These TCRs come from a woman in her seventies in good health.

There are a few counts of this clonotype. The J gene is TRBJ2-7, the V gene TRBV6-5; TRBD1 agrees at 7 bases. The CDR3 runs 14 residues. Unmatched junction bases numbered 7, after V lost 4 bases and J lost 4 bases. The germline V gene encodes CDR1 MNHEY and CDR2 SVGAGI. Here the CDR3 DNA reads TGTGCCAGCAGTTTAGGGGGCCCACCATACGAGCAGTACTTC. Residues: CASSLGGPPYEQYF.

In DNA form, the CDR3 reads TGTGCCAGCGCGGGTTCCCAGGGCCTGGAAAAACTGTTTTTT. This codes for CASAGSQGLEKLFF. This chain joins TRBV6-1 and TRBJ1-4, with a tentative D call TRBD1 (5 bases). Germline V gene lookup returns CDR1 MNHNS and CDR2 SASEGT. V lost 8 bases, J lost 8 bases, and 18 bases lay in between. This CDR3 region has 14 residues.

In this sample, this clonotype turned up a few times. The chain recombines TRBV3-1 with TRBJ1-2; D remains ambiguous. The CDR3 consists of 16 residues. V was clipped by 2 bases and J by 0 bases, with 13 bases between them. In germline, CDR1 is LGHDT, CDR2 YNNKEL (reference sequence). The CDR3 reads CASSQSAAYSNYGYTF. CDR3 sequence (DNA): TGTGCCAGCAGCCAAAGCGCAGCGTATTCTAACTATGGCTACACCTTC. The variable domain in full, with the rest retrieved from reference TRBV3-1 and TRBJ1-2, is DTAVSQTPKYLVTQMGNDKSIKCEQNLGHDTMYWYKQDSKKFLKIMFSYNNKELIINETVPNRFSPKSPDKAHLNLHINSLELGDSAVYFCASSQSAAYSNYGYTFGSGTRLTVV.

This clonotype was counted a few times. The genes are TRBV29-1 and TRBJ2-1; the match to TRBD2 covers 12 bases. J gave up 2 bases and V 6 bases, and 5 bases lay outside the gene matches. CDR3 length: 15 amino acids. Germline CDR1 reads SQVTM; CDR2 reads ANQGSEA. CDR3 coding DNA: TGCAGCGTCCCTAGCGGGAGGGGGACCTACAATGAGCAGTTCTTC. Amino acid sequence: CSVPSGRGTYNEQFF.

This clonotype appeared a few times. This sequence joins TRBV5-5 and TRBJ2-1, with D possibly matching TRBD2 (5 bases). V was shortened by 0 bases and J by 3 bases, with 7 bases between the two germline ends. CDR3 length equals 14 residues. In germline, CDR1 is SGHKS, CDR2 YYEKEE (reference sequence). The CDR3 sequence is CASSLEGVYNEQFF. The DNA of the CDR3 is TGTGCCAGCAGCTTGGAGGGAGTCTACAATGAGCAGTTCTTC.

V gene TRBV3-1 combines with J gene TRBJ2-7; D unclear. CDR3 length equals 13 residues. V lost 0 bases to trimming and J lost 8 bases, with 11 bases between them. CDR1 and CDR2 from the germline V gene are LGHDT and YNNKEL (reference sequence). CDR3 sequence reads: CASSQEGKGKQYF. The CDR3 coding sequence is TGTGCCAGCAGCCAAGAGGGAAAGGGCAAGCAGTACTTC.

The V and J genes are TRBV12-3 or TRBV12-4 and TRBJ2-7, with D unresolved. Trimming left V 4 bases short and J 1 base short, with 11 bases between. The CDR3 is made up of 14 amino acids. The DNA for the CDR3 is TGTGCCAGCAGTTCCCCGCCACCTTCCTACGAGCAGTACTTC. Residues: CASSSPPPSYEQYF.

V gene TRBV9 combines with J gene TRBJ2-1; D not certain. Germline loops: CDR1 SGDLS, CDR2 YYNGEE. Trimming cost V 0 bases and J 0 bases, with 4 bases left between them. The CDR3 covers 14 residues. This CDR3 reads CASSVGGSYNEQFF. DNA of the CDR3: TGTGCCAGCAGCGTAGGGGGCTCCTACAATGAGCAGTTCTTC.

This clonotype appeared once. The gene calls are TRBV15 and TRBJ2-5; 12 bases agree with TRBD2. In germline, CDR1 is LNHNV, CDR2 YYDKDF (reference sequence). CDR3 length: 21 amino acids. V was clipped by 5 bases and J by 3 bases; unmatched bases: 22. Here the CDR3 reads CATSPNEGVLAGGRPKETQYF. CDR3 coding DNA: TGTGCCACCAGCCCAAATGAGGGTGTGCTAGCGGGAGGGCGGCCCAAAGAGACCCAGTACTTC.

This clonotype has a count of ten or more. The chain has TRBV6-2 or TRBV6-3 and TRBJ2-7, with D possibly matching TRBD1 (6 bases). Per the germline V gene, CDR1 is MNHEY and CDR2 is SVGEGT. V was pared by 4 bases and J by 3 bases, with 16 bases between. The CDR3 runs to 15 residues. Here the CDR3 reads CASSSRDKVVYEQYF. DNA of the CDR3: TGTGCCAGCAGTTCCCGGGACAAGGTGGTCTACGAGCAGTACTTC.

The rearrangement links TRBV7-2 to TRBJ1-2, with D tentatively TRBD1 (5 bases). The CDR3 is 14 residues long. Germline V lookup: CDR1 SGHTA, CDR2 FQGNSA. The germline V and J ends were trimmed by 4 bases and 0 bases, with 9 bases remaining between them. CDR3 in amino acids: CASSWTLTNYGYTF. The CDR3 DNA sequence: TGTGCCAGCAGCTGGACACTTACTAACTATGGCTACACCTTC.

Of note for this clonotype: Its ends do not fully match the called genes, so a read error is possible. This sequence joins TRBV18 and TRBJ2-5; 11 bases map to TRBD2. Germline CDR1 and CDR2: KGHSH and LQKENI. CDR3 size: 15 residues. The CDR3, as DNA: TGTGCCAGCTCCCCACTAGCGGGAGAGCAAGAGACCCAGTACTTC. Encoded protein: CASSPLAGEQETQYF.

This clonotype was detected ten times or more. The chain employs TRBV3-1 and TRBJ2-3, with 7 bases fitting TRBD2. The ends lost 1 base at V and 2 bases at J; junction bases unmatched: 3. This CDR3 is 15 amino acids long. Germline CDR1 reads LGHDT; CDR2 reads YNNKEL (reference sequence). The CDR3 DNA is TGTGCCAGCAGCCAAGGACTAGCCGACACAGATACGCAGTATTTT. It translates to CASSQGLADTDTQYF.

This sequence joins TRBV2 and TRBJ1-1; 8 bases line up with TRBD1. The CDR3 has 14 residues. Germline lookup yields CDR1 SNHLY and CDR2 FYNNEI. The trim removed 6 bases at V and 6 bases at J, leaving 9 bases unmatched. This CDR3 is CASRGQGFKAEAFF. The CDR3 coding sequence is TGTGCCAGCAGAGGACAGGGCTTTAAGGCTGAAGCTTTCTTT.

The chain uses TRBV5-1 and TRBJ1-6; 7 bases line up with TRBD1. The ends lost 4 bases at V and 9 bases at J; junction bases unmatched: 10. The CDR3 length is 15 residues. Germline values: CDR1 SGHRS, CDR2 YFSETQ. CDR3 bases: TGCGCCAGCAGCCCAGTTTGGGACAGCCGTTCACCCCTCCACTTT. It yields the protein CASSPVWDSRSPLHF.

The sample holds many counts of this clonotype. The chain couples TRBV6-2 or TRBV6-3 to TRBJ1-5; 8 nucleotides match TRBD1. The germline V gene encodes CDR1 MNHEY and CDR2 SVGEGT. This CDR3 is built from 17 residues. The trim removed 0 bases at V and 1 base at J, leaving 5 bases unmatched. Written as DNA, the CDR3 is TGTGCCAGCAGTTACTCAGGACAGGGAACAAGCAATCAGCCCCAGCATTTT. This gives the protein CASSYSGQGTSNQPQHF.